The entry below gives a single T cell receptor (beta chain) sequence along with its context. One end of the junction is discordant with germline, which a read error may explain. Isolated PBMCs totaled at least 7 million in each sample. No fewer than 5 micrograms of total RNA were isolated from every sample. The sample belongs to a study of blood T cells in healthy people across ages. Using a J-beta primer mix together with a sample-barcoded 5' primer, a second PCR was run for roughly 7 to 12 cycles. TCRdb itself ran the 5' RACE reads through MiXCR, one entry per CDR3 protein. The sample includes roughly 800,000 distinct CDR3 sequences, roughly 25% seen only once; the top ten take approximately 2.9%. This CDR3 contains 14 residues. Germline CDR1 and CDR2: SGHRS and YFSETQ. Separately, the same data were catalogued under a study of T cells of mothers and their children. As that study records: Over 8.5 million TCR beta CDR3 reads were obtained from each mother, and some 3.1 million from each child. No clones detected were persistent microchimeric T cell clones.

The V and J genes are TRBV5-1 and TRBJ1-4; D is ambiguous. This receptor was taken from a boy aged 10-17 years in good health. Sequenced: blood. In DNA, the CDR3 is TGCGCCATCAGCTTGACCTGGGCGGATGAAAAACTGTTTTTT. Amino acid sequence: CAISLTWADEKLFF.